The 2 T cell receptor beta chains below all came from one sample that was sequenced in a study of control samples from healthy donors and cancer patients. Here immunoSEQ multiplex PCR was the method, and the copy in TCRdb shows in-frame clones only, minus some. Among 130,000 or so clones listed, 91% were seen once. The sample was blood. These receptors originate from a man between 18 and 29 years old in good health.

This clone was counted a single time. The rearrangement joins TRBV20-1 to TRBJ1-5; the D gene is possibly TRBD1 (5 bases). Germline CDR1 and CDR2: DFQATT and SNEGSKA (reference sequence). Trimming stripped 3 bases from V and 3 bases from J, with 12 bases between. This CDR3 region has 14 residues. The CDR3 DNA follows: TGCAGTGCTAGTCCCCAGGGATACAATCAGCCCCAGCATTTT. It is translated as CSASPQGYNQPQHF.

To note about this clone: Other DNA variants within this sample encode the same CDR3. The chain recombines TRBV19 with TRBJ2-2, with D perhaps matching TRBD1 (6 bases). V lost 5 bases to trimming and J lost 0 bases, with 7 bases between them. This CDR3 contains 14 residues. Germline CDR1 reads LNHDA; CDR2 reads SQIVND (reference sequence). The CDR3 nucleotides are TGTGCCAGTAGTTGGGGGCCGAACACCGGGGAGCTGTTTTTT. Its protein product is CASSWGPNTGELFF.